Below, one T cell receptor beta chain is given with its context. As yet, its antigen is unknown. This sample is drawn from a study of T cell responses to AZD1222 COVID-19 vaccine. Turning to the study itself: Second-dose schedules of about 4 or about 12 weeks were combined.

General observations from the study: Baseline antibody screening turned up just 6 or 7 seropositive AZD1222 recipients. Dominant at 160-218 and 743-854, vaccine-associated CD4 TCRs also spanned spike. Clonal diversity may have been underestimated, and the donors were mostly white British, with more females than males.

Clones were read by immunoSEQ multiplex PCR, and TCRdb kept only the in-frame ones, dropping some. Of approximately 160,000 clones in the sample, 85% to 95% are singletons; the top ten hold approximately 1%. After removal of 8 bases from V and 5 bases from J, the junction contained 7 bases not matched to a gene. Germline values: CDR1 SGHRS, CDR2 YFSETQ. The CDR3 has 14 amino acids. The sample was peripheral blood, taken on day 0 of AZD1222 vaccination. This chain connects TRBV5-1 to TRBJ2-2; 9 bases are shared with TRBD1. This sequence originates from an adult in good health. The CDR3 sequence is CARSDRGVTGELFF. CDR3 coding DNA: TGCGCCAGGAGCGACAGGGGGGTTACCGGGGAGCTGTTTTTT. Full variable domain (missing parts from reference TRBV5-1 and TRBJ2-2): KAGVTQTPRYLIKTRGQQVTLSCSPISGHRSVSWYQQTPGQGLQFLFEYFSETQRNKGNFPGRFSGRQFSNSRSEMNVSTLELGDSALYLCARSDRGVTGELFFGEGSRLTVL.